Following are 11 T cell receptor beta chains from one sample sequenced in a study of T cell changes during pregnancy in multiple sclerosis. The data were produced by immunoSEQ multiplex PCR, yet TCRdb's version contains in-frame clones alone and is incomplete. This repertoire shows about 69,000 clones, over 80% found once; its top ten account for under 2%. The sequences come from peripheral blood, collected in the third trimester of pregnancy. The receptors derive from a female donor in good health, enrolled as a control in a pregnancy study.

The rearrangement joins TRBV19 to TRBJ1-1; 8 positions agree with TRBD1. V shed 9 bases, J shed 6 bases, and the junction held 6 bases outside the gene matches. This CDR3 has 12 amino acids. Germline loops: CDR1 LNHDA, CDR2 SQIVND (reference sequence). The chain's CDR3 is CASDDRGAEAFF. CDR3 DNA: TGTGCCAGCGATGACAGGGGCGCTGAAGCTTTCTTT.

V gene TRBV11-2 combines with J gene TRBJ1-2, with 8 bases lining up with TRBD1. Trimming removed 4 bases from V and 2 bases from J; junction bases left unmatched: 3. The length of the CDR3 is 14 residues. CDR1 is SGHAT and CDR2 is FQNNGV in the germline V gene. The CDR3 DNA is TGTGCCAGCAGCTATCGGACAGGGAACTATGGCTACACCTTC. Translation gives CASSYRTGNYGYTF.

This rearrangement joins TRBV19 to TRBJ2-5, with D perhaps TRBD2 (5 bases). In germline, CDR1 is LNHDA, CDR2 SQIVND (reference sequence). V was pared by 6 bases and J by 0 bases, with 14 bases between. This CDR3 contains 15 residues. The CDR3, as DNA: TGTGCCAGTAGACGGGGTCAGCTAGACCAAGAGACCCAGTACTTC. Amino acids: CASRRGQLDQETQYF.

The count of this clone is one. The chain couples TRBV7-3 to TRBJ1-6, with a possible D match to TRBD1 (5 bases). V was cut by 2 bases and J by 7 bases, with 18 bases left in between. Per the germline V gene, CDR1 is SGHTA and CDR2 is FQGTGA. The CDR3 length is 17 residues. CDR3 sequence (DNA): TGTGCCAGCAGCTTATGGGGCCCAAGACACAGCAATTCACCCCTCCACTTT. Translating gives CASSLWGPRHSNSPLHF.

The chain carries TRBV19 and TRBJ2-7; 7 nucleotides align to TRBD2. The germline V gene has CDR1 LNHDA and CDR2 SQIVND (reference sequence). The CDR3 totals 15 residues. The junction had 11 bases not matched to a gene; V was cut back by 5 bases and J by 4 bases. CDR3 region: CASSHVGGSPYEQYF. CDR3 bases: TGTGCCAGTAGTCACGTCGGGGGGAGTCCATACGAGCAGTACTTC.

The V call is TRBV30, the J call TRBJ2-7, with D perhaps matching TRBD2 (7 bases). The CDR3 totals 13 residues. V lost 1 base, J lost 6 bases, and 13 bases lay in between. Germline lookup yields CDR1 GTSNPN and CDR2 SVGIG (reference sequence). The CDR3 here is CAWSEGGGSEQYF. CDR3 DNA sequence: TGTGCCTGGAGTGAGGGGGGGGGCTCCGAGCAGTACTTC.

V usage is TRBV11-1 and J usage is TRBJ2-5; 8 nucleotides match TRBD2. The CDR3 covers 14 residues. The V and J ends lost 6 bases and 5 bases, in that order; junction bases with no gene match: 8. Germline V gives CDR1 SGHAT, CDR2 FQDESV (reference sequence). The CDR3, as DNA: TGTGCCAGCAGACACCGGGGGGGGCTGGAGACCCAGTACTTC. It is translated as CASRHRGGLETQYF.

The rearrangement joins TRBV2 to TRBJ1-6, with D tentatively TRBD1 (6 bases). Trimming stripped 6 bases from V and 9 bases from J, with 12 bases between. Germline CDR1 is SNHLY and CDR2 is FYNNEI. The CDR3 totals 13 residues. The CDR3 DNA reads TGTGCCAGCAGCAAGGGGGATAGTTCACCCCTCCACTTT. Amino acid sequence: CASSKGDSSPLHF.

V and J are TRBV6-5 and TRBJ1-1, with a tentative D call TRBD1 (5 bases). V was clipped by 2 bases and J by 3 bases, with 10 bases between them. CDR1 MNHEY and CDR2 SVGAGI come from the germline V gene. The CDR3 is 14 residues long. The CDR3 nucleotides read TGTGCCAGCAGTTACGGGGCTTCGGACACTGAAGCTTTCTTT. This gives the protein CASSYGASDTEAFF.

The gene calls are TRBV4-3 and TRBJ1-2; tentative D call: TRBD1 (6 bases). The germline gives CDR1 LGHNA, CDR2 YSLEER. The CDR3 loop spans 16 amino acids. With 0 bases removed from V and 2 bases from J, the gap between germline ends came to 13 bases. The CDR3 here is CASSQDMQGWNYGYTF. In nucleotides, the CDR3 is TGCGCCAGCAGCCAAGATATGCAGGGGTGGAACTATGGCTACACCTTC.

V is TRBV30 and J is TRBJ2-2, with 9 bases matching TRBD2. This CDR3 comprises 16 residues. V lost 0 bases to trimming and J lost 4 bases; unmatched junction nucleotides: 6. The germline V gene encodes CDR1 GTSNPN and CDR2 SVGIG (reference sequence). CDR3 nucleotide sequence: TGTGCCTGGAGTGTATCAGGCGGGAGGGCCACCGGGGAGCTGTTTTTT. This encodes CAWSVSGGRATGELFF.